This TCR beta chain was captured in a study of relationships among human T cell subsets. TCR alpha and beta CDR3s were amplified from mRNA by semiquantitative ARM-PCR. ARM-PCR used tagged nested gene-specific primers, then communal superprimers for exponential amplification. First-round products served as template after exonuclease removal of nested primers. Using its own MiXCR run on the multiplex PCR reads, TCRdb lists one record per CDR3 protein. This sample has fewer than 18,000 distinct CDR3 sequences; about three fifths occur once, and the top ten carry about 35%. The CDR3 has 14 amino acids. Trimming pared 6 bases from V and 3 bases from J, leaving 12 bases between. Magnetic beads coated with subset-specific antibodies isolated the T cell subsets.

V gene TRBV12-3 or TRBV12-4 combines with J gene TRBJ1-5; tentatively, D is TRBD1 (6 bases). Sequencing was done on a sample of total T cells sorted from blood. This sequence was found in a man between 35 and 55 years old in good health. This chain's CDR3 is CASSMTGHNQPQHF. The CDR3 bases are TGTGCCAGCAGCATGACAGGCCACAATCAGCCCCAGCATTTT.